The sequence of this T cell receptor beta chain was determined in a study of CD8 T cells in ankylosing spondylitis. Findings and caveats of the study: Clones tied to disease were said to be significantly enriched in matched ankylosing spondylitis synovial fluid. A motif of fewer than ten highly homologous TCR beta variants was seen as apparently characteristic of ankylosing spondylitis blood.

It was by quantitative 5'-RACE with molecular barcodes that TCR beta libraries were made. MiXCR was run by TCRdb on the 5' RACE reads, yielding one entry per CDR3 protein. The table lists 200,000 to 250,000 distinct CDR3 sequences, less than 9.5% of them singletons. The CDR3 length is 15 residues. J was trimmed by 2 bases and V by 5 bases; bases with no gene match: 5. Germline CDR1 is MNHEY and CDR2 is SVGEGT. Ten or more counts support this clonotype. The antigen is unknown. The TCR comes from a female donor with ankylosing spondylitis or in good health (not recorded which). V gene TRBV6-2 or TRBV6-3 combines with J gene TRBJ2-1, with 8 bases identical to TRBD2. The sequenced material came from blood, either unsorted or a sorted T cell fraction (not recorded which). The CDR3 region is CASSPHSGTYNEQFF. The DNA for the CDR3 is TGTGCCAGCAGTCCTCATAGCGGGACCTACAATGAGCAGTTCTTC.